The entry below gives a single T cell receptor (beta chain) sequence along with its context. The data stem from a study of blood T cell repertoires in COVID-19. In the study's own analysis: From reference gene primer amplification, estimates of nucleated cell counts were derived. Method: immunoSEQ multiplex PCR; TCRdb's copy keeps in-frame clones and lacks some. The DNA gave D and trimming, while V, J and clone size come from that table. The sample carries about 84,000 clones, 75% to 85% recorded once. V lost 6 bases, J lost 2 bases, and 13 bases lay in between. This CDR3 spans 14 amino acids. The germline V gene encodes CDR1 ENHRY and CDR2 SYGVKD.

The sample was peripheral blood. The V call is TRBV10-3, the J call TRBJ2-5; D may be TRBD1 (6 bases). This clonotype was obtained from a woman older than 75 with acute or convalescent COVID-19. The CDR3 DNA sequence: TGTGCCATCAGCTCCCGGGACAATCAAGAGACCCAGTACTTC. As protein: CAISSRDNQETQYF.